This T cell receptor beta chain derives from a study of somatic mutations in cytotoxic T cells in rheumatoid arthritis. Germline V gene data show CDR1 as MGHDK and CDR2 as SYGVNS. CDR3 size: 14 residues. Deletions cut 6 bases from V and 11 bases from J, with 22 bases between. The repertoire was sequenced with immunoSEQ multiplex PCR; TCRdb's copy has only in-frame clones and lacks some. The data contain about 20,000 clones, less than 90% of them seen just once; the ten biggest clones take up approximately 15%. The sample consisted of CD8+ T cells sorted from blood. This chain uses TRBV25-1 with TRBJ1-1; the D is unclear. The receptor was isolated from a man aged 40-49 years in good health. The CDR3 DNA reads TGTGCCAGCAGCGCTGCTAAGTGGGTCGACTATGCTTTCTTT. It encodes CASSAAKWVDYAFF.